These 18 T cell receptor beta chains share one sample of origin, sequenced in a study of beta chain features in type 1 diabetes. The isolated RNA, all of it, was reverse transcribed, so expressed TCRB transcripts were what got sequenced. The repertoire was sequenced with immunoSEQ multiplex PCR; TCRdb's copy has only in-frame clones and lacks some. The sample has about 230,000 clones; over 9.5% are singletons. Material: naive CD4+ T cells from blood. The receptor source for this set is a woman younger than 35 in good health.

The chain is built from TRBV27 and TRBJ2-5, with D tentatively TRBD1 (5 bases). The CDR3 has 14 amino acids. The V gene lost 6 bases and the J gene lost 2 bases, with 13 bases spanning the gap. Per the germline V gene, CDR1 is MNHEY and CDR2 is SMNVEV (reference sequence). CDR3: CASRPRAKQETQYF. DNA of the CDR3: TGTGCCAGCAGACCCAGGGCGAAACAAGAGACCCAGTACTTC.

V and J are TRBV27 and TRBJ1-2; 7 bases are shared with TRBD1. This CDR3 comprises 16 residues. CDR1 is MNHEY and CDR2 is SMNVEV in the germline V gene (reference sequence). V lost 4 bases, J lost 2 bases, and 10 bases stayed unmatched. The CDR3 spells CASSYRGQQSNYGYTF. CDR3 DNA sequence: TGTGCCAGCAGTTATAGGGGACAGCAATCAAACTATGGCTACACCTTC.

This clone was seen a handful of times. This chain links TRBV7-9 with TRBJ1-5; no firm D call. The CDR3 covers 15 residues. V was clipped by 1 base and J by 4 bases, with 11 bases between them. Per germline, CDR1 SEHNR and CDR2 FQNEAQ (reference sequence). Here the CDR3 reads CASSLGVSDNQPQHF. In nucleotides, the CDR3 is TGTGCCAGCAGCTTAGGTGTGTCAGATAATCAGCCCCAGCATTTT.

This clone was observed a few times. J is TRBJ1-4 and V is TRBV5-4, with no clear D. Germline V gene sequence: CDR1 SGHNT, CDR2 YYREEE (reference sequence). V was clipped by 2 bases and J by 0 bases, with 5 bases between them. CDR3 length equals 14 residues. The CDR3 nucleotides are TGTGCCAGCAGCTTAACTTCAACTAATGAAAAACTGTTTTTT. Its protein product is CASSLTSTNEKLFF.

This clone was detected only a few times. This chain connects TRBV11-2 to TRBJ2-3; 7 bases map to TRBD2. The germline gives CDR1 SGHAT, CDR2 FQNNGV. This CDR3 is built from 12 residues. V was pared by 5 bases and J by 11 bases, with 7 bases of the junction left unmatched. The DNA for the CDR3 is TGTGCCAGCAGCCCATGGGGGGAGGGGCAGTATTTT. The encoded protein is CASSPWGEGQYF. Supplemented by reference TRBV11-2 and TRBJ2-3, the full variable domain reads EAGVAQSPRYKIIEKRQSVAFWCNPISGHATLYWYQQILGQGPKLLIQFQNNGVVDDSQLPKDRFSAERLKGVDSTLKIQPAKLEDSAVYLCASSPWGEGQYFGPGTRLTVL.

In this sample, this clone turned up a few times. The V and J genes are TRBV7-9 and TRBJ1-5, with a possible D match to TRBD1 (5 bases). The germline gives CDR1 SEHNR, CDR2 FQNEAQ (reference sequence). The CDR3 extends over 14 amino acids. Trimming took off 4 bases at V and 5 bases at J, with 12 bases between the two ends. The CDR3 reads CASSSFEGDQPQHF. In nucleotides, the CDR3 is TGTGCCAGCAGCTCCTTCGAAGGGGATCAGCCCCAGCATTTT.

The chain carries TRBV30 and TRBJ2-3, with D maybe TRBD2 (6 bases). Germline V gene data show CDR1 as GTSNPN and CDR2 as SVGIG (reference sequence). V shed 0 bases and J shed 0 bases, with 16 bases lying between them. This CDR3 has 17 amino acids. CDR3 in amino acids: CAWSVRLSGTSTDTQYF. The CDR3 nucleotides read TGTGCCTGGAGTGTAAGGTTAAGTGGGACTAGCACAGATACGCAGTATTTT.

This clone was seen a few times. The CDR3 here is CASSLEPGQGAGGELFF. CDR3 DNA: TGCGCCAGCAGCTTGGAGCCTGGACAGGGGGCCGGCGGGGAGCTGTTTTTT. This chain uses TRBV5-1 with TRBJ2-2; 11 bases map to TRBD1. Germline trimming cut 0 bases from V and 7 bases from J; bases unmatched to any gene: 8. Germline loops: CDR1 SGHRS, CDR2 YFSETQ. The CDR3 has 17 amino acids.

In this sample, this clone turned up a few times. The V gene is TRBV7-9, the J gene TRBJ1-1; no reliable D call. The CDR3 is 13 amino acids. V was trimmed by 5 bases and J by 1 base, leaving 8 bases between them. From germline, CDR1 is SEHNR and CDR2 FQNEAQ (reference sequence). The CDR3 coding sequence is TGTGCCAGCAGCGTGGCCCAGAACACTGAAGCTTTCTTT. Encoded protein: CASSVAQNTEAFF.

This chain connects TRBV30 to TRBJ1-5; 8 nucleotides match TRBD1. This CDR3 is built from 14 residues. Trimming removed 2 bases from V and 4 bases from J; junction bases left unmatched: 4. Germline loops: CDR1 GTSNPN, CDR2 SVGIG (reference sequence). The CDR3: CAWSRDRNNQPQHF. CDR3 nucleotides: TGTGCCTGGAGTAGGGACAGGAATAATCAGCCCCAGCATTTT.

This clone was seen a handful of times. The J gene is TRBJ1-2, the V gene TRBV19, with 11 nucleotides matching TRBD1. The CDR3 runs 16 residues. Germline values: CDR1 LNHDA, CDR2 SQIVND (reference sequence). Unmatched junction bases numbered 10, after V lost 6 bases and J lost 4 bases. The CDR3 loop reads CASSTQDRGRGYGYTF. The CDR3 nucleotides are TGTGCCAGTAGCACCCAGGACAGGGGGCGAGGCTATGGCTACACCTTC.

This clone was counted between two and nine times. This chain uses TRBV7-2 with TRBJ2-1; 10 nucleotides line up with TRBD2. The CDR3 length is 16 residues. Germline CDR1 SGHTA, CDR2 FQGNSA. V dropped 1 base and J dropped 9; count of bases not matched to a gene: 9. CDR3 region: CASSLVSGRHTGEQFF. The CDR3 DNA sequence: TGTGCCAGCAGCTTAGTTAGCGGGAGGCACACGGGTGAGCAGTTCTTC. The full variable domain, its missing parts supplied by reference TRBV7-2 and TRBJ2-1, is GAGVSQSPSNKVTEKGKDVELRCDPISGHTALYWYRQSLGQGLEFLIYFQGNSAPDKSGLPSDRFSAERTGGSVSTLTIQRTQQEDSAVYLCASSLVSGRHTGEQFFGPGTRLTVL.

The rearrangement links TRBV7-9 to TRBJ2-3; D not certain. The CDR3 contains 13 residues. V lost 1 base and J 1 base, leaving 3 bases between the germline ends. CDR1 is SEHNR, CDR2 FQNEAQ, per germline (reference sequence). CDR3 loop: CASSLGGTDTQYF. The CDR3 DNA follows: TGTGCCAGCAGCTTAGGAGGCACAGATACGCAGTATTTT. The variable domain in full, with the rest retrieved from reference TRBV7-9 and TRBJ2-3, is DTGVSQNPRHKITKRGQNVTFRCDPISEHNRLYWYRQTLGQGPEFLTYFQNEAQLEKSRLLSDRFSAERPKGSFSTLEIQRTEQGDSAMYLCASSLGGTDTQYFGPGTRLTVL.

This clone appeared a few times. V gene TRBV27 combines with J gene TRBJ1-5; D remains ambiguous. V was pared by 4 bases and J by 3 bases, with 7 bases between. Germline assignment: CDR1 MNHEY and CDR2 SMNVEV (reference sequence). CDR3 length: 13 residues. The CDR3 DNA reads TGTGCCAGCAGTTGGCGGGACAATCAGCCCCAGCATTTT. This gives the protein CASSWRDNQPQHF.

This chain uses TRBV2 with TRBJ2-1, with D tentatively TRBD2 (5 bases). V was clipped by 0 bases and J by 8 bases, with 14 bases between them. The germline V gene encodes CDR1 SNHLY and CDR2 FYNNEI. CDR3 size: 15 residues. The CDR3 region is CASSEARAQGYEQFF. CDR3 DNA sequence: TGTGCCAGCAGTGAAGCGAGGGCCCAAGGGTATGAGCAGTTCTTC.

The chain employs TRBV5-4 and TRBJ2-1, with 8 bases identical to TRBD1. From germline, CDR1 is SGHNT and CDR2 YYREEE (reference sequence). Trimming took 1 base from V and 2 from J; bases not matched to a gene: 8. This CDR3 region has 17 residues. This CDR3 reads CASSLTGGSTPYNEQFF. The CDR3, as DNA: TGTGCCAGCAGCTTGACAGGGGGGAGCACTCCCTACAATGAGCAGTTCTTC. Full variable domain (missing parts from reference TRBV5-4 and TRBJ2-1): ETGVTQSPTHLIKTRGQQVTLRCSSQSGHNTVSWYQQALGQGPQFIFQYYREEENGRGNFPPRFSGLQFPNYSSELNVNALELDDSALYLCASSLTGGSTPYNEQFFGPGTRLTVL.

CDR3 sequence reads: CASSVAGGSIMNTEAFF. The CDR3 DNA is TGTGCCAGCAGCGTAGCTGGAGGCAGTATTATGAACACTGAAGCTTTCTTT. This chain joins TRBV9 and TRBJ1-1; no clear D. CDR3 length equals 17 residues. CDR1 and CDR2 from the germline V gene are SGDLS and YYNGEE. The V and J ends lost 0 bases and 0 bases respectively, with 15 bases between them.

This chain joins TRBV5-1 and TRBJ2-3; D is possibly TRBD2 (6 bases). This CDR3 is built from 16 residues. The germline V and J ends were trimmed by 4 bases and 1 base, with 16 bases remaining between them. CDR1 and CDR2 from the germline V gene are SGHRS and YFSETQ. CDR3 in amino acids: CASSPGKASGTDTQYF. The CDR3 DNA sequence: TGCGCCAGCAGCCCGGGAAAAGCTAGCGGCACAGATACGCAGTATTTT.